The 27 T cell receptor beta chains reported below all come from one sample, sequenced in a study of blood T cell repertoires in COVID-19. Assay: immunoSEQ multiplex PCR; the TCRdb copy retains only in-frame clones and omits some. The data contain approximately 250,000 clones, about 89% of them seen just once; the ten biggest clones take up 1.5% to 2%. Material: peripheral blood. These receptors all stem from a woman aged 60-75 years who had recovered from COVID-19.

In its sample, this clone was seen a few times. The DNA for the CDR3 is TGTGCCAGCAGCTTGGCTAGCGGGGACACAGATACGCAGTATTTT. It translates to CASSLASGDTDTQYF. The chain recombines TRBV5-4 with TRBJ2-3, with TRBD2 matching over 9 bases. V was pared by 0 bases and J by 2 bases, with 1 base of the junction left unmatched. Germline values: CDR1 SGHNT, CDR2 YYREEE (reference sequence). The CDR3 loop spans 15 amino acids.

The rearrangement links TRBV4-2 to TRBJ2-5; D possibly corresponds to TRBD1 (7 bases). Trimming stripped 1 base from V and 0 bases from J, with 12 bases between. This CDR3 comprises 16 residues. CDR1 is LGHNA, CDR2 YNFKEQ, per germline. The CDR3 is CASSQGPGGYQETQYF. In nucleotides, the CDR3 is TGTGCCAGCAGCCAAGGGCCAGGGGGGTACCAAGAGACCCAGTACTTC.

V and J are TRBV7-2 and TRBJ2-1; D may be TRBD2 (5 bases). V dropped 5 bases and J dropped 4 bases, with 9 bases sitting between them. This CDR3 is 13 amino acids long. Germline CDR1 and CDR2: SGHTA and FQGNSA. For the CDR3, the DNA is TGTGCCAGCAGCCCCGGGAATTACAATGAGCAGTTCTTC. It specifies CASSPGNYNEQFF.

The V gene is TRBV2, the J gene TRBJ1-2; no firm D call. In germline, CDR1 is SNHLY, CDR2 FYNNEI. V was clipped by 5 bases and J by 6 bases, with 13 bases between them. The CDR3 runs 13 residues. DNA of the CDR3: TGTGCCAGCAGTACCGACACCTACGATGGCTACACCTTC. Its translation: CASSTDTYDGYTF. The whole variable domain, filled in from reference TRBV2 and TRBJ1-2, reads EPEVTQTPSHQVTQMGQEVILRCVPISNHLYFYWYRQILGQKVEFLVSFYNNEISEKSEIFDDQFSVERPDGSNFTLKIRSTKLEDSAMYFCASSTDTYDGYTFGSGTRLTVV.

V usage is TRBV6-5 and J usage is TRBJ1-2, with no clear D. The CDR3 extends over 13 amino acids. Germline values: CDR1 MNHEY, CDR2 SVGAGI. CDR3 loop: CASRVAFPYGYTF. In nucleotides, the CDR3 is TGTGCTAGCCGGGTTGCGTTTCCCTATGGCTACACCTTC.

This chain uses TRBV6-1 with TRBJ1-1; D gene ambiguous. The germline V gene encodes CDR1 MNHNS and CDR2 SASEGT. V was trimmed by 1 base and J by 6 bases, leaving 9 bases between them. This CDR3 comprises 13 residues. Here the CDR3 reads CASSEVRAAEAFF. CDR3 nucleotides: TGTGCCAGCAGTGAAGTGAGGGCCGCTGAAGCTTTCTTT.

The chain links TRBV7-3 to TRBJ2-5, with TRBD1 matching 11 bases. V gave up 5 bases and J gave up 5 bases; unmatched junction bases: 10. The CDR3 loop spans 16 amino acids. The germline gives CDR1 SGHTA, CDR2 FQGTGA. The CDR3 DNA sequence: TGTGCCAGCAGCCGATATGGGACAGGGGGTGGCGAGACCCAGTACTTC. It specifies CASSRYGTGGGETQYF.

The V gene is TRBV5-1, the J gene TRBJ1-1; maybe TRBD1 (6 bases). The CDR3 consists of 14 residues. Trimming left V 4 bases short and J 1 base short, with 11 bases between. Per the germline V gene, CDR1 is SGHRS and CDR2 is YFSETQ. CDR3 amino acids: CASSPGQRNTEAFF. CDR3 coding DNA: TGCGCCAGCAGCCCCGGACAGAGGAACACTGAAGCTTTCTTT.

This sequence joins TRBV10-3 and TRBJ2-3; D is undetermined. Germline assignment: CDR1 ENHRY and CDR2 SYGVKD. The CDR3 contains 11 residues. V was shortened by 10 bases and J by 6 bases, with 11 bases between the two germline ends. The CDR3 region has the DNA TGTGCCACCACGGCGCGGGATACGCAGTATTTT. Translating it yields CATTARDTQYF.

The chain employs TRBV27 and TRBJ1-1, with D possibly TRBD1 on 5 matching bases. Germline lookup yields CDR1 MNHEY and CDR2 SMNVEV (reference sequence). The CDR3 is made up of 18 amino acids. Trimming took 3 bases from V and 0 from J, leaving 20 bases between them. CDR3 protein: CASSFLAGGVQVNTEAFF. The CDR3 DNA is TGTGCCAGCAGTTTCCTAGCGGGAGGGGTGCAGGTGAACACTGAAGCTTTCTTT.

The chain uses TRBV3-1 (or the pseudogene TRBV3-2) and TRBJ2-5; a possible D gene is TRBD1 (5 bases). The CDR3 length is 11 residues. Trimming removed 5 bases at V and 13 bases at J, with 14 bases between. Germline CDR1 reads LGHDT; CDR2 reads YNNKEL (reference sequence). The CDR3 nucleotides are TGTGCCAGCAGCTACCAGGGAAGTTCGTACTTC. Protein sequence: CASSYQGSSYF.

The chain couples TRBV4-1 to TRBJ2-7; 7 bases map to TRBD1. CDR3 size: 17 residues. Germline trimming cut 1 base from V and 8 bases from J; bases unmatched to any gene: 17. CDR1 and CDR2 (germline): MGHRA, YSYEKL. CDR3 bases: TGCGCCAGCAGCCAAGTCCCGGGTGGGACAGCTGGCCATCAGCAGTACTTC. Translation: CASSQVPGGTAGHQQYF.

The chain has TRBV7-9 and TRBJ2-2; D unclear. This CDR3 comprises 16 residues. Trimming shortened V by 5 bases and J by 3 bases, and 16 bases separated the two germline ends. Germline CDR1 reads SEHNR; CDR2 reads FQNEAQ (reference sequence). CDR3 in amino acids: CASSRPGATDTGELFF. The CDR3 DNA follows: TGTGCCAGCAGCCGGCCAGGCGCAACAGACACCGGGGAGCTGTTTTTT.

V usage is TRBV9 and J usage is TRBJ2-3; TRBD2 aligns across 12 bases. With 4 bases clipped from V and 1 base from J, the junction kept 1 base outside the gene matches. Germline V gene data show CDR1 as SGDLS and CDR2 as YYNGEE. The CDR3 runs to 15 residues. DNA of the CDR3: TGTGCCAGCAGCCCTAGCGGGGGGGGCACAGATACGCAGTATTTT. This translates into CASSPSGGGTDTQYF.

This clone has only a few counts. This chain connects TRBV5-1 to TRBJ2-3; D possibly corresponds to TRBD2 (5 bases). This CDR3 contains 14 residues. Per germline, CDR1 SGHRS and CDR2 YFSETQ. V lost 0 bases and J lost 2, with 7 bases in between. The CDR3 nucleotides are TGCGCCAGCAGCTTGGGAGGGCCCACAGATACGCAGTATTTT. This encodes CASSLGGPTDTQYF.

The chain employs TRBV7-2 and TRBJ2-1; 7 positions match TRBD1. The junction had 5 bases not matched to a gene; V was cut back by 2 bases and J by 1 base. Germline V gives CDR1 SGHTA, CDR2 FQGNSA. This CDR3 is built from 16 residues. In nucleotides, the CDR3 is TGTGCCAGCAGCTTAAGAAAGACAGGGTCCTACAATGAGCAGTTCTTC. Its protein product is CASSLRKTGSYNEQFF.

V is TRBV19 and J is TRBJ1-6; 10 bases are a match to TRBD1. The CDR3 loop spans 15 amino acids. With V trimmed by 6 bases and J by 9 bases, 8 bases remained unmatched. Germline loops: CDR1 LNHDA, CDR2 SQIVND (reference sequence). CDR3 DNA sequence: TGTGCCAGTAGGCTACAGACAGGGGGCCTTTCACCCCTCCACTTT. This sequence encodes CASRLQTGGLSPLHF.

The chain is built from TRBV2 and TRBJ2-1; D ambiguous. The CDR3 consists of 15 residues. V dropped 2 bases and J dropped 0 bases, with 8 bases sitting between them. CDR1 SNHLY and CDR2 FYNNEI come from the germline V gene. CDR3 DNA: TGTGCCAGCAGTGAAAGAAGGAGCTCCTACAATGAGCAGTTCTTC. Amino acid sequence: CASSERRSSYNEQFF.

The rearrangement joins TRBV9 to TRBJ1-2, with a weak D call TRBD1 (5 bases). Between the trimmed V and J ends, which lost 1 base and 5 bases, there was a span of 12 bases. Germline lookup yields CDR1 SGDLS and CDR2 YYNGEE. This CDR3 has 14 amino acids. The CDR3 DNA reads TGTGCCAGCAGCGTAACAACAGGAAATTATGGCTACACCTTC. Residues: CASSVTTGNYGYTF.

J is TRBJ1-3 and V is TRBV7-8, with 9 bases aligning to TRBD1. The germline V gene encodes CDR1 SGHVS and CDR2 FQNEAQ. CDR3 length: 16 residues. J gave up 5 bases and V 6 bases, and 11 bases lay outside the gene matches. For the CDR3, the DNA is TGTGCCAGCAGGCCTACCGGACAGGGGACTAGAAACACCATATATTTT. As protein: CASRPTGQGTRNTIYF.

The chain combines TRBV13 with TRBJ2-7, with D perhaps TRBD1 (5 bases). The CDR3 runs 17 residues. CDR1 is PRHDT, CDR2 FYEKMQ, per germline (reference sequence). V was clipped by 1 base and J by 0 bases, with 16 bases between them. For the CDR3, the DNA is TGTGCCAGCAGCTTAGAGATGACGCAAGGGGTCTCCTACGAGCAGTACTTC. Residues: CASSLEMTQGVSYEQYF.

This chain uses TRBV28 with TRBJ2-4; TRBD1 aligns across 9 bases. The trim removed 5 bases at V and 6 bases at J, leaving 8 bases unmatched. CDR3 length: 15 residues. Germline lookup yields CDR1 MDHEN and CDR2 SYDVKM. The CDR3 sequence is CASSPQGARGNIQYF. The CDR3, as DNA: TGTGCCAGCAGTCCACAGGGGGCACGAGGAAACATTCAGTACTTC.

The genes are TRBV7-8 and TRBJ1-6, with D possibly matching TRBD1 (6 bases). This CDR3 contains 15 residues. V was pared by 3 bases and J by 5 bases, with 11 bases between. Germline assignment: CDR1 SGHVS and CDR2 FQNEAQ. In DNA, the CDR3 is TGTGCCAGCAGCTTTGCAGGGGCCAATAATTCACCCCTCCACTTT. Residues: CASSFAGANNSPLHF.

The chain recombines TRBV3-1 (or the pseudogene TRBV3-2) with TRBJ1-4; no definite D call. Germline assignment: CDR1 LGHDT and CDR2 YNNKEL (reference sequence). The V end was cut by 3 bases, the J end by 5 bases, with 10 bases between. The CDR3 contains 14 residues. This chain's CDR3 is CASSHGPSNEKLFF. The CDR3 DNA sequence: TGTGCCAGCAGCCACGGACCTAGCAATGAAAAACTGTTTTTT.

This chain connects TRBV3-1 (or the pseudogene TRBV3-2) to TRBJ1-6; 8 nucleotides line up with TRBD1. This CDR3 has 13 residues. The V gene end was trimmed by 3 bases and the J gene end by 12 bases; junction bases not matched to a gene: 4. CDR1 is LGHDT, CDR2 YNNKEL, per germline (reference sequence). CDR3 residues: CASSQDRDLPLHF. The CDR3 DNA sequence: TGTGCCAGCAGCCAGGACAGGGATTTACCCCTCCACTTT.

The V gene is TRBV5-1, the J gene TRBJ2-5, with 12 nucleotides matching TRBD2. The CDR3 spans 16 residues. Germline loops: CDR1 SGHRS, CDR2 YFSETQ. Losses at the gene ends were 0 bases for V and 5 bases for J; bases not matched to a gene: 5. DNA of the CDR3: TGCGCCAGCAGCTTGGGATCTAGCGGGGGGGCGGAGACCCAGTACTTC. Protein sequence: CASSLGSSGGAETQYF.

CDR3 loop: CASSWEGSGYTF. The DNA for the CDR3 is TGTGCCAGCAGCTGGGAGGGTTCTGGCTACACCTTC. V and J are TRBV11-2 and TRBJ1-2; D remains ambiguous. Germline V gives CDR1 SGHAT, CDR2 FQNNGV. Trimming took 4 bases from V and 7 from J, leaving 10 bases between them. The CDR3 runs to 12 residues.